This T cell receptor beta chain was recorded in a study of blood T cell repertoires in COVID-19. The CDR3 sequence is 15 residues long. With V trimmed by 6 bases and J by 2 bases, 7 bases remained unmatched. Germline CDR1 MRHNA, CDR2 SNTAGT. The assay was immunoSEQ multiplex PCR, and TCRdb's table has in-frame clones only and misses some. The profile covers some 240,000 clones, with 88% appearing a single time and about a tenth taken by the ten largest. The material sequenced was peripheral blood. The rearrangement uses TRBV6-4 and TRBJ2-3; 8 nucleotides agree with TRBD1. This TCR came from a woman aged 70-85 years with COVID-19, enrolled during active disease. The CDR3 region is CASSISGQATDTQYF. In DNA form, the CDR3 reads TGTGCCAGCAGCATATCGGGACAGGCCACAGATACGCAGTATTTT.